This is a list of T cell receptor beta chains from one sample in a study of T cell repertoires in cytomegalovirus infection. TCRdb called the reads again in MiXCR, with one record for every CDR3 protein. In the table there are 450,000 to 550,000 distinct CDR3 sequences, about 42% of which are singletons. Their recognized antigens are unknown. The sample consisted of cultured PBMCs, taken from culture after CMV antigen stimulation. The receptor source for this set is a human donor in good health (CMV status not recorded). Some clones in this sample may be carry-over from other donors' samples. Each CDR3 is given with its conserved first and last residue. The order of the fields is V gene, clone size, D gene, CDR3 length, J gene, CDR3 protein, CDR3 DNA. A D gene is named only where the DNA matches it firmly. Clone sizes are given selectively: once, few, many, or a class where the clone is expanded.

V gene: TRBV28
clone size: few
D gene: -
CDR3 length: 15
J gene: TRBJ2-5
CDR3 protein: CASSFGPFTQETQYF
CDR3 DNA: TGTGCCAGCAGTTTTGGACCCTTCACACAAGAGACCCAGTACTTC

V gene: TRBV5-4
clone size: -
D gene: -
CDR3 length: 15
J gene: TRBJ1-4
CDR3 protein: CASSLDPGPIEKLFF
CDR3 DNA: TGTGCCAGCAGCTTGGACCCGGGACCGATCGAAAAACTGTTTTTT

V gene: TRBV7-2
clone size: few
D gene: -
CDR3 length: 14
J gene: TRBJ2-3
CDR3 protein: CASSGWTPTDTQYF
CDR3 DNA: TGTGCCAGCAGCGGCTGGACCCCCACAGATACGCAGTATTTT

V gene: TRBV6-1
clone size: -
D gene: -
CDR3 length: 14
J gene: TRBJ2-1
CDR3 protein: CASSALPLEIEQFF
CDR3 DNA: TGTGCCAGCAGTGCCCTCCCCCTAGAGATTGAGCAGTTCTTC

V gene: TRBV4-2
clone size: -
D gene: TRBD2
CDR3 length: 16
J gene: TRBJ2-5
CDR3 protein: CASSPHVAGGQETQYF
CDR3 DNA: TGTGCCAGCAGCCCCCACGTAGCGGGGGGTCAAGAGACCCAGTACTTC

V gene: TRBV29-1
clone size: few
D gene: -
CDR3 length: 13
J gene: TRBJ2-1
CDR3 protein: CSVDTKLDNEQFF
CDR3 DNA: TGCAGCGTTGACACCAAGCTGGACAATGAGCAGTTCTTC

V gene: TRBV20-1
clone size: -
D gene: TRBD1
CDR3 length: 16
J gene: TRBJ2-2
CDR3 protein: CSARDHRQGRTGELFF
CDR3 DNA: TGCAGTGCTAGAGATCATCGACAGGGGCGTACCGGGGAGCTGTTTTTT

V gene: TRBV28
clone size: once
D gene: -
CDR3 length: 13
J gene: TRBJ1-4
CDR3 protein: CASSPRAAEKLFF
CDR3 DNA: TGTGCCAGCAGTCCCCGGGCCGCGGAAAAACTGTTTTTT

V gene: TRBV7-2
clone size: few
D gene: -
CDR3 length: 16
J gene: TRBJ2-3
CDR3 protein: CASSSRRGAVTDTQYF
CDR3 DNA: TGTGCCAGCAGCTCTAGAAGGGGGGCTGTCACAGATACGCAGTATTTT

V gene: TRBV7-6
clone size: -
D gene: -
CDR3 length: 14
J gene: TRBJ2-7
CDR3 protein: CASSSSGYTYEQYF
CDR3 DNA: TGTGCCAGCAGCTCCAGTGGATATACCTACGAGCAGTACTTC

V gene: TRBV10-3
clone size: -
D gene: TRBD2
CDR3 length: 15
J gene: TRBJ2-1
CDR3 protein: CAISAGIAGKGEQFF
CDR3 DNA: TGTGCCATCAGTGCTGGGATAGCGGGAAAGGGTGAGCAGTTCTTC

V gene: TRBV7-2
clone size: many
D gene: TRBD1
CDR3 length: 15
J gene: TRBJ2-7
CDR3 protein: CASSRVRDRSYEQYF
CDR3 DNA: TGTGCCAGCAGCCGAGTCAGGGACAGATCCTACGAGCAGTACTTC

V gene: TRBV7-9
clone size: few
D gene: -
CDR3 length: 15
J gene: TRBJ1-6
CDR3 protein: CASSIFEPGQSPLHF
CDR3 DNA: TGTGCCAGCTCCATCTTTGAGCCAGGGCAATCACCCCTCCACTTT

V gene: TRBV15
clone size: -
D gene: TRBD2
CDR3 length: 13
J gene: TRBJ2-7
CDR3 protein: CATSVGLVYEQYF
CDR3 DNA: TGTGCCACCAGCGTCGGACTAGTTTACGAGCAGTACTTC

V gene: TRBV7-2
clone size: few
D gene: TRBD2
CDR3 length: 17
J gene: TRBJ2-3
CDR3 protein: CASSLSVAGRITDTQYF
CDR3 DNA: TGTGCCAGCAGCTTATCGGTAGCGGGAAGAATCACAGATACGCAGTATTTT

V gene: TRBV7-2
clone size: -
D gene: -
CDR3 length: 14
J gene: TRBJ2-4
CDR3 protein: CASSLGGGGDIQYF
CDR3 DNA: TGTGCCAGCAGCTTAGGAGGGGGCGGGGACATTCAGTACTTC

V gene: TRBV7-2
clone size: many
D gene: TRBD2
CDR3 length: 14
J gene: TRBJ2-5
CDR3 protein: CASSYQRGQETQYF
CDR3 DNA: TGTGCCAGCAGCTACCAGCGGGGGCAAGAGACCCAGTACTTC

V gene: TRBV2
clone size: once
D gene: -
CDR3 length: 14
J gene: TRBJ1-5
CDR3 protein: CASSAQGDNQPQHF
CDR3 DNA: TGTGCCAGCAGTGCTCAGGGTGACAATCAGCCCCAGCATTTT

V gene: TRBV20-1
clone size: once
D gene: -
CDR3 length: 15
J gene: TRBJ2-3
CDR3 protein: CSAQDREYSTDTQYF
CDR3 DNA: TGCAGTGCACAGGACAGAGAATATAGCACAGATACGCAGTATTTT

V gene: TRBV6-8
clone size: -
D gene: -
CDR3 length: 15
J gene: TRBJ1-1
CDR3 protein: CASSYSGGRDTEAFF
CDR3 DNA: TGTGCCAGCAGTTACTCGGGGGGGCGGGACACTGAAGCTTTCTTT

V gene: TRBV6-2/TRBV6-3
clone size: -
D gene: -
CDR3 length: 13
J gene: TRBJ2-7
CDR3 protein: CASRRSRGNEQYF
CDR3 DNA: TGTGCCAGCCGACGAAGTAGGGGGAACGAGCAGTACTTC

V gene: TRBV4-1
clone size: few
D gene: -
CDR3 length: 17
J gene: TRBJ1-4
CDR3 protein: CASSQDRRGATNEKLFF
CDR3 DNA: TGCGCCAGCAGCCAAGATAGGAGGGGAGCGACTAATGAAAAACTGTTTTTT

V gene: TRBV7-2
clone size: -
D gene: -
CDR3 length: 14
J gene: TRBJ2-7
CDR3 protein: CASSLISAAYEQYF
CDR3 DNA: TGTGCCAGCAGCTTGATCTCGGCTGCCTACGAGCAGTACTTC

V gene: TRBV12-3/TRBV12-4
clone size: -
D gene: -
CDR3 length: 14
J gene: TRBJ1-4
CDR3 protein: CASRPLQSNEKLFF
CDR3 DNA: TGTGCCAGCAGGCCTCTGCAGTCAAATGAAAAACTGTTTTTT

V gene: TRBV4-1
clone size: -
D gene: -
CDR3 length: 16
J gene: TRBJ1-3
CDR3 protein: CASSLWMDSSGNTIYF
CDR3 DNA: TGCGCCAGCAGCCTTTGGATGGACAGCTCTGGAAACACCATATATTTT

V gene: TRBV2
clone size: -
D gene: TRBD1
CDR3 length: 14
J gene: TRBJ2-1
CDR3 protein: CASSGREGANEQFF
CDR3 DNA: TGTGCCAGCAGTGGGCGAGAGGGGGCCAATGAGCAGTTCTTC

V gene: TRBV7-2
clone size: -
D gene: TRBD2
CDR3 length: 18
J gene: TRBJ2-1
CDR3 protein: CASSLLGTSGSVYNEQFF
CDR3 DNA: TGTGCCAGCAGCTTATTGGGGACTAGCGGGAGTGTATACAATGAGCAGTTCTTC

V gene: TRBV20-1
clone size: -
D gene: TRBD1
CDR3 length: 13
J gene: TRBJ1-2
CDR3 protein: CSAGNDRDYGYTF
CDR3 DNA: TGCAGTGCCGGAAATGACAGGGACTATGGCTACACCTTC

V gene: TRBV7-2
clone size: few
D gene: TRBD2
CDR3 length: 14
J gene: TRBJ2-3
CDR3 protein: CASTVGTSVDTQYF
CDR3 DNA: TGTGCCAGTACCGTCGGGACTAGCGTTGATACGCAGTATTTT

V gene: TRBV7-2
clone size: -
D gene: TRBD2
CDR3 length: 16
J gene: TRBJ2-1
CDR3 protein: CASRSPSGSSYNEQFF
CDR3 DNA: TGTGCCAGCAGAAGCCCTAGCGGGAGCTCCTACAATGAGCAGTTCTTC

V gene: TRBV12-3/TRBV12-4
clone size: -
D gene: TRBD2
CDR3 length: 15
J gene: TRBJ2-1
CDR3 protein: CASSRQREGRNEQFF
CDR3 DNA: TGTGCCAGCAGCCGCCAGCGGGAGGGCCGGAATGAGCAGTTCTTC

V gene: TRBV27
clone size: -
D gene: -
CDR3 length: 18
J gene: TRBJ2-1
CDR3 protein: CASRIRGTRTISYNEQFF
CDR3 DNA: TGTGCCAGCAGAATTCGGGGGACCCGGACTATATCCTACAATGAGCAGTTCTTC

V gene: TRBV18
clone size: few
D gene: -
CDR3 length: 15
J gene: TRBJ2-3
CDR3 protein: CASSLSAARTDTQYF
CDR3 DNA: TGTGCCAGCTCCCTGTCGGCAGCCCGCACAGATACGCAGTATTTT

V gene: TRBV7-2
clone size: many
D gene: -
CDR3 length: 16
J gene: TRBJ1-2
CDR3 protein: CASSPMSRELGYGYTF
CDR3 DNA: TGTGCCAGCAGCCCCATGAGCAGGGAATTAGGGTATGGCTACACCTTC

V gene: TRBV20-1
clone size: few
D gene: TRBD1
CDR3 length: 13
J gene: TRBJ2-7
CDR3 protein: CSAGDRQSYEQYF
CDR3 DNA: TGCAGTGCTGGGGACAGACAGTCCTACGAGCAGTACTTC

V gene: TRBV5-1
clone size: -
D gene: TRBD2
CDR3 length: 14
J gene: TRBJ2-1
CDR3 protein: CASSLQRGDHEQFF
CDR3 DNA: TGCGCCAGCAGCTTACAGCGGGGGGACCATGAGCAGTTCTTC

V gene: TRBV7-2
clone size: many
D gene: -
CDR3 length: 13
J gene: TRBJ1-1
CDR3 protein: CASSFSGDTEAFF
CDR3 DNA: TGTGCCAGCAGCTTTTCAGGAGACACTGAAGCTTTCTTT

V gene: TRBV11-1
clone size: -
D gene: TRBD1
CDR3 length: 13
J gene: TRBJ1-2
CDR3 protein: CASSRDSFYGYTF
CDR3 DNA: TGTGCCAGCAGCAGGGACAGCTTCTATGGCTACACCTTC

V gene: TRBV4-1
clone size: -
D gene: -
CDR3 length: 17
J gene: TRBJ1-2
CDR3 protein: CASSQVARTWTNYGYTF
CDR3 DNA: TGCGCCAGCAGCCAGGTCGCACGGACTTGGACTAACTATGGCTACACCTTC

V gene: TRBV7-2
clone size: few
D gene: -
CDR3 length: 10
J gene: TRBJ2-2
CDR3 protein: CASSFGELFF
CDR3 DNA: TGTGCCAGCAGCTTCGGGGAGCTGTTTTTT

V gene: TRBV7-6
clone size: -
D gene: TRBD1
CDR3 length: 15
J gene: TRBJ2-2
CDR3 protein: CASTPGTANTGELFF
CDR3 DNA: TGTGCCAGCACCCCCGGGACAGCGAACACCGGGGAGCTGTTTTTT

V gene: TRBV7-2
clone size: few
D gene: -
CDR3 length: 14
J gene: TRBJ2-7
CDR3 protein: CASSPRMSSYEQYF
CDR3 DNA: TGTGCCAGCAGCCCCCGGATGAGCTCCTACGAGCAGTACTTC

V gene: TRBV4-1
clone size: -
D gene: TRBD2
CDR3 length: 19
J gene: TRBJ2-1
CDR3 protein: CASSLKTSGYTHSYNEQFF
CDR3 DNA: TGCGCCAGCAGCCTGAAGACTAGCGGGTACACACACTCCTACAATGAGCAGTTCTTC

V gene: TRBV7-2
clone size: -
D gene: -
CDR3 length: 14
J gene: TRBJ1-2
CDR3 protein: CASSPAGGAFGYTF
CDR3 DNA: TGTGCCAGCAGCCCCGCCGGGGGGGCTTTTGGCTACACCTTC

V gene: TRBV7-8
clone size: few
D gene: TRBD2
CDR3 length: 17
J gene: TRBJ2-2
CDR3 protein: CASRYLRTSGRTGELFF
CDR3 DNA: TGTGCCAGCAGATACCTCCGGACTAGCGGGAGGACCGGGGAGCTGTTTTTT

V gene: TRBV12-3/TRBV12-4
clone size: -
D gene: TRBD1
CDR3 length: 13
J gene: TRBJ2-7
CDR3 protein: CASRPTGVHEQYF
CDR3 DNA: TGTGCCAGCAGGCCTACAGGGGTCCACGAGCAGTACTTC

V gene: TRBV10-3
clone size: -
D gene: TRBD1
CDR3 length: 15
J gene: TRBJ2-3
CDR3 protein: CAITSGTGYTDTQYF
CDR3 DNA: TGTGCCATCACTTCCGGGACAGGGTACACAGATACGCAGTATTTT

V gene: TRBV19
clone size: -
D gene: -
CDR3 length: 15
J gene: TRBJ2-7
CDR3 protein: CASSSSGTLPYEQYF
CDR3 DNA: TGTGCCAGTAGTTCCTCCGGGACTCTCCCCTACGAGCAGTACTTC

V gene: TRBV7-2
clone size: few
D gene: -
CDR3 length: 17
J gene: TRBJ2-1
CDR3 protein: CASSLGLTGRHYNEQFF
CDR3 DNA: TGTGCCAGCAGCTTAGGTTTGACGGGGCGACATTACAATGAGCAGTTCTTC

V gene: TRBV19
clone size: -
D gene: -
CDR3 length: 17
J gene: TRBJ2-7
CDR3 protein: CASSISAEDRGNYEQYF
CDR3 DNA: TGTGCCAGTAGTATAAGCGCTGAGGATAGGGGAAACTACGAGCAGTACTTC

V gene: TRBV12-3/TRBV12-4
clone size: -
D gene: -
CDR3 length: 15
J gene: TRBJ2-4
CDR3 protein: CASSFSDLAKNIQYF
CDR3 DNA: TGTGCCAGCAGTTTCTCGGATCTAGCCAAAAACATTCAGTACTTC